A selection of T cell receptor beta chains follows, all from one sample in a study of CD8+CD57+ T cells in acquired aplastic anemia. Using its own MiXCR run on the reads, TCRdb lists one record per CDR3 protein. The sample carries around 400,000 distinct CDR3 sequences, under 80% recorded once. The sequenced sample consisted of sorted CD4+, CD8+, or CD8+CD57+ T cells (not recorded which) from PBMCs. These receptors were obtained from a human donor in good health, serving as a control. Each CDR3 is given with its conserved first and last residue. Each record gives: J gene, V gene, clone size, D gene, CDR3 protein, CDR3 DNA. The D gene is left open where the match is weak. Part of the rows lack a size; the others show once, few, many or a class for expanded clones.

J: TRBJ2-7; V: TRBV6-2/TRBV6-3; size: many; D: TRBD2; CDR3: CASRLRLAGGLEQYF; DNA: TGTGCCAGCAGGCTTCGACTAGCGGGGGGGCTCGAGCAGTACTTC
J: TRBJ2-7; V: TRBV10-2; size: few; D: NA; CDR3: CASSEGAEGQYF; DNA: TGCGCCAGCAGTGAAGGGGCGGAGGGGCAGTACTTC
J: TRBJ2-1; V: TRBV12-3/TRBV12-4; size: NA; D: NA; CDR3: CASSPSLVSEQFF; DNA: TGTGCCAGCAGTCCGAGCCTCGTGAGCGAGCAGTTCTTC
J: TRBJ2-2; V: TRBV29-1; size: once; D: NA; CDR3: CSGQQGSTEELYF; DNA: TGCAGCGGTCAGCAGGGGAGCACAGAGGAGCTGTATTTT
J: TRBJ2-5; V: TRBV7-6; size: many; D: NA; CDR3: CASSLGNSAETQYF; DNA: TGTGCCAGCAGCTTGGGTAACAGTGCAGAGACCCAGTACTTC
J: TRBJ1-2; V: TRBV7-9; size: NA; D: NA; CDR3: CASSYLRTRVQHYGYTF; DNA: TGTGCCAGCAGTTACCTACGGACAAGGGTCCAACATTATGGCTACACCTTC
J: TRBJ1-2; V: TRBV5-1; size: NA; D: TRBD1; CDR3: CASSPGQVACYTF; DNA: TGCGCCAGCAGCCCCGGACAGGTCGCCTGCTACACCTTC
J: TRBJ2-7; V: TRBV30; size: many; D: NA; CDR3: CAWSDRPNEQYF; DNA: TGTGCCTGGAGTGACCGCCCCAACGAGCAGTACTTC
J: TRBJ1-5; V: TRBV15; size: NA; D: TRBD1; CDR3: CATSSSRTGRGNQPQHF; DNA: TGTGCCACCAGCAGTAGTAGGACAGGGAGAGGCAATCAGCCCCAGCATTTT
J: TRBJ2-2; V: TRBV7-6; size: many; D: NA; CDR3: CASSLRQGTGELFF; DNA: TGTGCCAGCAGCTTACGGCAGGGGACCGGGGAGCTGTTTTTT
J: TRBJ1-5; V: TRBV19; size: many; D: NA; CDR3: CASSPGVRGQPQHF; DNA: TGTGCCAGTAGTCCAGGGGTAAGGGGTCAGCCCCAGCATTTT
J: TRBJ1-5; V: TRBV11-1; size: NA; D: NA; CDR3: CASRFRVGQPQHF; DNA: TGTGCCAGCAGATTTAGGGTAGGTCAGCCCCAGCATTTT
J: TRBJ1-3; V: TRBV6-4; size: NA; D: NA; CDR3: CASSIVVF; DNA: TGTGCCAGCAGCATCGTAGTTTTT
J: TRBJ1-6; V: TRBV6-2/TRBV6-3; size: NA; D: NA; CDR3: CASNLTVSSYNSPLHF; DNA: TGTGCCAGCAATCTGACAGTGAGCTCCTATAATTCACCCCTCCACTTT
J: TRBJ2-7; V: TRBV20-1; size: NA; D: NA; CDR3: CSARGVGQQLYEQYF; DNA: TGTAGTGCTAGAGGTGTCGGACAGCAACTTTACGAGCAGTACTTC
J: TRBJ2-5; V: TRBV30; size: many; D: TRBD1; CDR3: CAWRGGGGKEETQYF; DNA: TGTGCCTGGAGAGGGGGCGGAGGAAAGGAAGAGACCCAGTACTTC
J: TRBJ2-1; V: TRBV10-3; size: NA; D: NA; CDR3: CAISEEVNEQFF; DNA: TGTGCCATCAGTGAAGAAGTCAATGAGCAGTTCTTC